This T cell receptor (beta chain) is drawn from a study of identical twins. This clonotype was picked up a small number of times. TCRdb re-analysed the 5' RACE reads in MiXCR, keeping a single row per CDR3 protein. The repertoire includes a few hundred thousand distinct CDR3 sequences, more than 8% of them detected once, and around 7.1% sits in the top ten. CDR1 is DFQATT, CDR2 SNEGSKA, per germline (reference sequence). V lost 1 base, J lost 0 bases, and 7 bases lay in between. CDR3 length: 15 amino acids. These data also featured in a second study, about yellow fever vaccine responses in identical twins. That work adds: Twins' vaccine T cell response reportedly seemed partly convergent, partly personalized.

This TCR derives from a woman younger than 30 in good health. V gene TRBV20-1 combines with J gene TRBJ2-6; D ambiguous. Sequenced input: CD8+ T cells sorted from blood. The CDR3, as DNA: TGCAGTGCTAGAGTGCACGGCTCTGGGGCCAACGTCCTGACTTTC. Translating it yields CSARVHGSGANVLTF.